Below, one TCR beta chain is given with its context. Its antigen is not known. This entry is derived from a study of response to subunit inactivated influenza vaccine. Study conclusions and caveats: Each seasonal flu vaccination may recruit only limited new T cells, authors suggested.

Using its own MiXCR run on the RT-PCR reads, TCRdb lists one record per CDR3 protein. The table records roughly 790,000 distinct CDR3 sequences, about 20% of them present only once. The CDR3 is 13 amino acids. CDR1 is SEHNR and CDR2 is FQNEAQ in the germline V gene (reference sequence). Trimming removed 0 bases from V and 8 bases from J, with 8 bases in between. The V gene is TRBV7-9, the J gene TRBJ2-1; the D is unclear. The source was PBMCs from blood, collected roughly 5 days after vaccination. This receptor was taken from a man aged 50-59 years who received an inactivated influenza vaccine. CDR3: CASSLAVTDEQFF. CDR3 nucleotide sequence: TGTGCCAGCAGCTTAGCGGTTACTGATGAGCAGTTCTTC.